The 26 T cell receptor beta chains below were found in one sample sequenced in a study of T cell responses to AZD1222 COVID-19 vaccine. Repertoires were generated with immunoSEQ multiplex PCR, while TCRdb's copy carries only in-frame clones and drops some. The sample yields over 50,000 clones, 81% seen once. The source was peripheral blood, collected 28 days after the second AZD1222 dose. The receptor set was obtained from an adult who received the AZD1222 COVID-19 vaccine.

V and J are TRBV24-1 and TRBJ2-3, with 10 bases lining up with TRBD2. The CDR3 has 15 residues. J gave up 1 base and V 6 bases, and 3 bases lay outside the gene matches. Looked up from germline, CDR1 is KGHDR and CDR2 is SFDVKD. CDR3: CATSFSGGGTDTQYF. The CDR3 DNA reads TGTGCCACCAGTTTCAGCGGGGGGGGCACAGATACGCAGTATTTT.

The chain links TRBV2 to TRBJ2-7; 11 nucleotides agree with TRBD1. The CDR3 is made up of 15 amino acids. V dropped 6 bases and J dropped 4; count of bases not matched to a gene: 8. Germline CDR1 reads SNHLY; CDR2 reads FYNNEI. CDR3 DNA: TGTGCCAGCAGCCCGAGAGGACAGGGGGCGTACGAGCAGTACTTC. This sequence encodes CASSPRGQGAYEQYF.

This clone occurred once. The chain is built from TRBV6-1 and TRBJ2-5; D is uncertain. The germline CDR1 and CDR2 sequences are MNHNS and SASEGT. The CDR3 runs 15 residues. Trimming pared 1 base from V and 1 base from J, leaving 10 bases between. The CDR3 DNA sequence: TGTGCCAGCAGTGAAGATGGAACAGTCCAAGAGACCCAGTACTTC. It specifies CASSEDGTVQETQYF.

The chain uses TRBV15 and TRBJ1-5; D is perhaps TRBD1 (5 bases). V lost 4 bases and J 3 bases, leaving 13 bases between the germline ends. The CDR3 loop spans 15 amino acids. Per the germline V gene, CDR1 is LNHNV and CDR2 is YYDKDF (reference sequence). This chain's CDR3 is CATSIPGPINQPQHF. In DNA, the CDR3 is TGTGCCACCAGCATACCGGGACCGATCAATCAGCCCCAGCATTTT.

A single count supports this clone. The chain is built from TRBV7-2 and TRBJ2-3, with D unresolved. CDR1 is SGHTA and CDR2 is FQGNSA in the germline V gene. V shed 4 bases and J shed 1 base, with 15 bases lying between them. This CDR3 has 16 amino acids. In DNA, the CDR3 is TGTGCCAGCAGCTCCCAGGACGGATGGGGCACAGATACGCAGTATTTT. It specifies CASSSQDGWGTDTQYF.

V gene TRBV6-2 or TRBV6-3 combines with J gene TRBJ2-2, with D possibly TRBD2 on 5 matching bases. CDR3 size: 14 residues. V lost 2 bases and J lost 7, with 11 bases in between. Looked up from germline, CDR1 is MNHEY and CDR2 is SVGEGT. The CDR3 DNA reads TGTGCCAGCAGTTACCGAGGGAGAGGCGGGGAGCTGTTTTTT. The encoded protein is CASSYRGRGGELFF.

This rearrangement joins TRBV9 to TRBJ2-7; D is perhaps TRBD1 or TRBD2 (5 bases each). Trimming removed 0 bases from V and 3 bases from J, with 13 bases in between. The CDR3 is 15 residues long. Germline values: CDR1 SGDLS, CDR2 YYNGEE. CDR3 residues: CASSVAWGPIYEQYF. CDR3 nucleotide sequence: TGTGCCAGCAGCGTAGCTTGGGGACCCATCTACGAGCAGTACTTC.

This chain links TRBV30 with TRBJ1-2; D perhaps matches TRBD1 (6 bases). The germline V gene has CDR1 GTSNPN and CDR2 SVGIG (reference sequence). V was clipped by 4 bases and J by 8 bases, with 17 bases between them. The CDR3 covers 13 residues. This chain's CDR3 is CAWIPMGAGGYTF. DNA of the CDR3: TGTGCCTGGATCCCGATGGGGGCTGGCGGCTACACCTTC.

CDR3 amino acids: CASSSRDPGQGSNYGYTF. CDR3 DNA: TGTGCCAGCAGTTCTCGGGATCCGGGACAGGGCTCTAACTATGGCTACACCTTC. V is TRBV27 and J is TRBJ1-2, with 9 bases aligning to TRBD1. Germline loops: CDR1 MNHEY, CDR2 SMNVEV (reference sequence). The CDR3 contains 18 residues. Trimming cost V 4 bases and J 0 bases; bases outside gene matches: 12.

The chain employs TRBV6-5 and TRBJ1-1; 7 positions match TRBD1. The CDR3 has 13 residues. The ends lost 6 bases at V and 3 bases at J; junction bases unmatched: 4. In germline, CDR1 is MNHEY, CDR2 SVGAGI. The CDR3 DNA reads TGTGCCAGCAGGAGACAGGGATACACTGAAGCTTTCTTT. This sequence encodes CASRRQGYTEAFF.

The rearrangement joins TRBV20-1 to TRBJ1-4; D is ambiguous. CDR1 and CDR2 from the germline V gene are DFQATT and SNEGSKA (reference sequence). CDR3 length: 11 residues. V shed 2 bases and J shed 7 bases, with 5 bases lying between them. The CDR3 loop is CSARQSEKLFF. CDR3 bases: TGCAGTGCTAGACAAAGTGAAAAACTGTTTTTT.

The CDR3 sequence: CATSVSRAGNTEAFF. CDR3 nucleotide sequence: TGTGCCACCAGCGTAAGCCGGGCTGGGAACACTGAAGCTTTCTTT. The chain is built from TRBV15 and TRBJ1-1; D unresolved. This CDR3 region has 15 residues. V was clipped by 5 bases and J by 1 base, with 14 bases between them. Germline V lookup: CDR1 LNHNV, CDR2 YYDKDF (reference sequence).

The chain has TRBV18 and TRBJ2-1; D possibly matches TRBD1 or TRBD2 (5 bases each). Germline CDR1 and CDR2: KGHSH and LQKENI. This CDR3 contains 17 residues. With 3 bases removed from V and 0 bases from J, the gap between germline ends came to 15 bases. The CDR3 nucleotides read TGTGCCAGCTCACCGAGGAGCGGAGACAGCTCCTACAATGAGCAGTTCTTC. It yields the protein CASSPRSGDSSYNEQFF.

The CDR3 spells CASSPRDRVNTGELFF. The DNA of the CDR3 is TGTGCCAGCAGTCCCCGGGACAGGGTGAACACCGGGGAGCTGTTTTTT. The V gene is TRBV28, the J gene TRBJ2-2; 9 bases agree with TRBD1. CDR1 MDHEN and CDR2 SYDVKM come from the germline V gene. There are 16 residues in the CDR3. Trimming took 5 bases from V and 1 from J; bases not matched to a gene: 5.

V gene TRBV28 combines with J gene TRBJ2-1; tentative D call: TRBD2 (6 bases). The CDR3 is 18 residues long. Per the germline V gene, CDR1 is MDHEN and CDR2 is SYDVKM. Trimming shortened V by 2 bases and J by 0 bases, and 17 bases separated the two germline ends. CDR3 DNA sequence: TGTGCCAGCAGTTTAAGTGGCGGGAACATTGTCTCCTACAATGAGCAGTTCTTC. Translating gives CASSLSGGNIVSYNEQFF.

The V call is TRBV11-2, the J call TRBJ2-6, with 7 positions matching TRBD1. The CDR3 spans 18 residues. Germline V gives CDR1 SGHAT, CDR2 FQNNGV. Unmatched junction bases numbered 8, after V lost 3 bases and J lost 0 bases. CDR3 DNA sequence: TGTGCCAGCAGCTTCTTTATCAGGGGGTCCTCTGGGGCCAACGTCCTGACTTTC. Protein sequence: CASSFFIRGSSGANVLTF.

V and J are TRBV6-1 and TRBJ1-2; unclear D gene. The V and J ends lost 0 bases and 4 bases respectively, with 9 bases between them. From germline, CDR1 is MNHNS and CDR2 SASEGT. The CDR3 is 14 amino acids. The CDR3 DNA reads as TGTGCCAGCAGTGAAGCCCTCGGCGGCTATGGCTACACCTTC. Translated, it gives CASSEALGGYGYTF.

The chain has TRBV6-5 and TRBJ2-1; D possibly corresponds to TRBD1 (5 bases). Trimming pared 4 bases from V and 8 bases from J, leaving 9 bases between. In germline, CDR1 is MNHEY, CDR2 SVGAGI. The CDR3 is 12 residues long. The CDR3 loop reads CASSSRAHEQFF. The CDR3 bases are TGTGCCAGCAGTTCCAGGGCTCATGAGCAGTTCTTC.

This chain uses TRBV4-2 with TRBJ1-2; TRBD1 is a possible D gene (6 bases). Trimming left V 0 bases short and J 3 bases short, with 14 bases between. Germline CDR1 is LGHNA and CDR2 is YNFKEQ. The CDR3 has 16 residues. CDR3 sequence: CASSQDIPGAHYGYTF. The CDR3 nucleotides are TGTGCCAGCAGCCAAGATATTCCGGGGGCTCACTATGGCTACACCTTC.

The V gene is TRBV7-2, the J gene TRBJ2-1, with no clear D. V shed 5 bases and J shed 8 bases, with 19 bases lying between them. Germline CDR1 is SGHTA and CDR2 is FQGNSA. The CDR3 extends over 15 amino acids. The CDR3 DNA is TGTGCCAGCAGCCCCCGGCAGAGCCTTAGGGATGAGCAGTTCTTC. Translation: CASSPRQSLRDEQFF.

The CDR3 reads CASSLPGTSGIVAGELFF. CDR3 DNA sequence: TGTGCCAGCAGCTTGCCCGGGACTAGCGGGATCGTTGCCGGGGAGCTGTTTTTT. This rearrangement joins TRBV5-8 to TRBJ2-2, with 13 bases lining up with TRBD2. Germline values: CDR1 SGHTS, CDR2 YDEGEE. The length of the CDR3 is 18 residues. Trimming removed 1 base from V and 6 bases from J; junction bases left unmatched: 9.

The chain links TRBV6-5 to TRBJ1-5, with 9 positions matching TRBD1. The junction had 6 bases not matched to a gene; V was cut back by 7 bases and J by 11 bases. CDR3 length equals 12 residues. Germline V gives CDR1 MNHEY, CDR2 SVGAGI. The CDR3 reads CASTSGTGSQHF. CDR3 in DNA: TGTGCCAGCACGTCCGGGACAGGGTCCCAGCATTTT.

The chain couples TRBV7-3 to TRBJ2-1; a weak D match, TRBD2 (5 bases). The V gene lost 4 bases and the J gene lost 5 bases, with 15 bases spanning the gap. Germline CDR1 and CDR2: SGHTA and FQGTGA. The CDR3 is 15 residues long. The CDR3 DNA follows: TGTGCCAGCAGCTCCCTCGCGGGTCGGGACAATGAGCAGTTCTTC. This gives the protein CASSSLAGRDNEQFF.

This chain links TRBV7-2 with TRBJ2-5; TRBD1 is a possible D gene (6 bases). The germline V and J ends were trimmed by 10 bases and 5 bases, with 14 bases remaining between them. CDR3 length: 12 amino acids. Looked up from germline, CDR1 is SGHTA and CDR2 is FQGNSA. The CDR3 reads CATGGPGETQYF. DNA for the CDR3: TGTGCCACTGGGGGCCCGGGGGAGACCCAGTACTTC.

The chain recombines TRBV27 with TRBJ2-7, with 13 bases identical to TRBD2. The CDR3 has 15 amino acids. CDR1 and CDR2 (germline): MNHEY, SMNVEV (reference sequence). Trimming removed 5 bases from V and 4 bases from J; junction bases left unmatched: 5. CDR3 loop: CASSPGTSGTYEQYF. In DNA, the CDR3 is TGTGCCAGCAGTCCAGGGACTAGCGGGACGTACGAGCAGTACTTC.

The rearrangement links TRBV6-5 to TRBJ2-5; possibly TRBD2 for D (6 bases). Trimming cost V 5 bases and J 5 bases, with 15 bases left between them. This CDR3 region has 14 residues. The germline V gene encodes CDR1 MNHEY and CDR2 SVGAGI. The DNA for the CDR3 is TGTGCCAGCAGTCCTAGACTAGGGTTGGAGACCCAGTACTTC. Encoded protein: CASSPRLGLETQYF.